A single sample is the source of the 25 T cell receptor beta chains below, sequenced in a study of T cells in Graves' hyperthyroidism and ophthalmopathy. RNA transcripts gave rise to amplified TCR beta CDR3 regions. Initially, a first-round RT-PCR of the TCR CDR3 employed the HTBI primer set. TCRdb itself ran the multiplex PCR reads through MiXCR, one entry per CDR3 protein. The sample has 600,000 to 700,000 distinct CDR3 sequences; about 45% are singletons. The sample consisted of peripheral blood or thyroid tissue (not recorded which). These receptors were obtained from an adult man with Graves' disease, either hyperthyroidism or ophthalmopathy (not recorded which).

This clonotype was counted ten times or more. The J gene is TRBJ2-5, the V gene TRBV7-3; TRBD2 aligns across 7 bases. V was pared by 2 bases and J by 1 base, with 7 bases of the junction left unmatched. The CDR3 consists of 16 residues. Germline V CDR1 and CDR2: SGHTA, FQGTGA. This CDR3 reads CASSLGASGVQETQYF. The CDR3 nucleotides are TGTGCCAGCAGCTTAGGGGCTAGCGGAGTCCAAGAGACCCAGTACTTC.

This clonotype was counted between two and nine times. The chain has TRBV20-1 and TRBJ1-3; 7 positions agree with TRBD1. The junction had 4 bases not matched to a gene; V was cut back by 5 bases and J by 0 bases. The CDR3 covers 14 residues. CDR1 DFQATT and CDR2 SNEGSKA come from the germline V gene (reference sequence). CDR3 amino acids: CSALDRISGNTIYF. DNA for the CDR3: TGCAGTGCTCTGGACAGGATCTCTGGAAACACCATATATTTT.

This clonotype was counted a few times. V is TRBV13 and J is TRBJ1-1; D is uncertain. The length of the CDR3 is 12 residues. Germline assignment: CDR1 PRHDT and CDR2 FYEKMQ (reference sequence). Trimming took off 3 bases at V and 7 bases at J, with 9 bases between the two ends. CDR3 bases: TGTGCCAGCAGCTTTGAGGGAGGTGAAGCTTTCTTT. Its translation: CASSFEGGEAFF.

V and J are TRBV2 and TRBJ1-6; D gene uncertain. V lost 8 bases, J lost 7 bases, and 15 bases lay in between. Germline V gives CDR1 SNHLY, CDR2 FYNNEI. The CDR3 has 14 amino acids. The CDR3 DNA reads as TGTGCCAGCTCCGGCGGGAGAGGGAATTCACCCCTCCACTTT. This codes for CASSGGRGNSPLHF.

This clonotype was observed a handful of times. At one end the junction does not follow the germline gene, possibly because of a read error. The chain is built from TRBV10-3 and TRBJ2-5; either TRBD1 or TRBD2 may supply D (5 bases each). CDR1 and CDR2 from the germline V gene are ENHRY and SYGVKD. CDR3 length: 13 residues. CDR3 protein: CASSYLEGETQYF. Here the CDR3 DNA reads TGTGCCAGCAGTTACCTTGAGGGGGAGACCCAGTACTTC.

This clonotype was seen a few times. The chain uses TRBV5-4 and TRBJ1-1, with TRBD1 matching over 9 bases. Germline V gives CDR1 SGHNT, CDR2 YYREEE (reference sequence). The CDR3 covers 16 residues. The junction had 8 bases not matched to a gene; V was cut back by 4 bases and J by 1 base. CDR3 DNA sequence: TGTGCCAGCAGCCAAGTTAGGGACAGGGCGAACACTGAAGCTTTCTTT. The encoded protein is CASSQVRDRANTEAFF.

The chain couples TRBV11-1 to TRBJ1-4; the D gene is possibly TRBD1 (6 bases). V lost 3 bases and J 5 bases, leaving 16 bases between the germline ends. The CDR3 is 16 amino acids. From germline, CDR1 is SGHAT and CDR2 FQDESV (reference sequence). CDR3 region: CASSFNRGPINEKLFF. For the CDR3, the DNA is TGTGCCAGCAGCTTTAATCGGGGGCCTATCAATGAAAAACTGTTTTTT.

CDR3 nucleotide sequence: TGTGCCAGCAGTTACTCCGGTCCCAACGAGCAGTACTTC. It specifies CASSYSGPNEQYF. The chain uses TRBV2 and TRBJ2-7; D gene ambiguous. The V end lost 5 bases, the J end lost 5 bases, and 13 bases lay between the germline ends. CDR3 size: 13 residues. Germline-derived CDR1 and CDR2 are SNHLY and FYNNEI.

The V gene is TRBV9, the J gene TRBJ2-6; 12 positions agree with TRBD2. From germline, CDR1 is SGDLS and CDR2 YYNGEE. With 5 bases clipped from V and 2 bases from J, the junction kept 17 bases outside the gene matches. This CDR3 comprises 21 residues. The CDR3 region is CASSPRQGPSGRAAGANVLTF. The CDR3 bases are TGTGCCAGCAGTCCGAGACAGGGGCCTAGCGGGAGGGCCGCTGGGGCCAACGTCCTGACTTTC.

V is TRBV10-2 and J is TRBJ2-7; 7 bases line up with TRBD2. Per the germline V gene, CDR1 is WSHSY and CDR2 is SAAADI. Trimming took 10 bases from V and 4 from J; bases not matched to a gene: 13. The CDR3 covers 14 residues. Here the CDR3 DNA reads TGCGCCATCCTGAACCCCGGGGGGTCTTACGAGCAGTACTTC. Translation gives CAILNPGGSYEQYF.

This clonotype turned up a few times. This sequence joins TRBV15 and TRBJ2-5; D not resolved. The CDR3 totals 13 residues. Between the trimmed V and J ends, which lost 1 base and 9 bases, there was a span of 12 bases. The V gene's germline CDR1 is LNHNV and CDR2 YYDKDF (reference sequence). The CDR3 DNA reads TGTGCCACCAGCAGAGGACCGAATCAGCCCCAGTACTTC. This translates into CATSRGPNQPQYF. The full variable domain, completed using reference TRBV15 and TRBJ2-5, is DAMVIQNPRYQVTQFGKPVTLSCSQTLNHNVMYWYQQKSSQAPKLLFHYYDKDFNNEADTPDNFQSRRPNTSFCFLDIRSPGLGDTAMYLCATSRGPNQPQYFGPGTRLLVL.

This clonotype was seen ten or more times. CDR3 sequence reads: CASGEVDVGGYTF. CDR3 bases: TGTGCCAGCGGGGAGGTAGATGTCGGAGGCTACACCTTC. The V call is TRBV7-9, the J call TRBJ1-2; D gene ambiguous. Per germline, CDR1 SEHNR and CDR2 FQNEAQ (reference sequence). This CDR3 has 13 residues. V was pared by 8 bases and J by 8 bases, with 18 bases between.

A word on this clonotype: Compared with germline, one end of the junction differs, possibly owing to a read error. The chain employs TRBV6-5 and TRBJ2-7; no firm D call. Germline V CDR1 and CDR2: MNHEY, SVGAGI. This CDR3 contains 13 residues. CDR3 DNA sequence: TGTGCCGGCAGTTACAGAATCTCCTACGAGCAGTACTTC. Translated, it gives CAGSYRISYEQYF.

This clonotype was seen more than once but under ten times. The chain carries TRBV10-3 and TRBJ1-1; 9 nucleotides line up with TRBD1. The J segment lost 1 base and the V segment lost 7 bases, leaving 7 bases of the junction unmatched. Germline CDR1 ENHRY, CDR2 SYGVKD. The CDR3 contains 15 residues. CDR3 protein: CAIKTGGAGNTEAFF. The CDR3 DNA reads as TGTGCCATCAAAACAGGGGGCGCGGGGAACACTGAAGCTTTCTTT.

This clonotype was counted once. This may come from a read error, since a much larger clone is one base off. The chain has TRBV2 and TRBJ2-7, with D maybe TRBD2 (7 bases). The CDR3 spans 16 residues. CDR1 is SNHLY, CDR2 FYNNEI, per germline. The V gene lost 2 bases and the J gene lost 1 base, with 15 bases spanning the gap. This CDR3 is CASSERGLRGSYEQYF. The CDR3 region has the DNA TGTGCCAGCAGTGAACGGGGGCTGCGGGGGTCCTACGAGCAGTACTTC.

Concerning this clonotype itself: A read error may account for a junction end that differs from germline. Written as DNA, the CDR3 is TGTGCCAGCAGTGAAGCGGGGGTAAATAATTCACCCCTCCACTTT. Amino acids: CASSEAGVNNSPLHF. The chain has TRBV10-3 and TRBJ1-6; D possibly corresponds to TRBD1 (5 bases). The CDR3 loop spans 15 amino acids. Per germline, CDR1 ENHRY and CDR2 SYGVKD.

As regards this clonotype: Its ends do not fully match the called genes, so a read error is possible. The gene calls are TRBV29-1 and TRBJ2-7; TRBD1 matches at 8 bases. Germline values: CDR1 SQVTM, CDR2 ANQGSEA. This CDR3 has 15 amino acids. CDR3 in amino acids: CSVGTTGANTGELYF. In nucleotides, the CDR3 is TGCAGCGTTGGGACGACAGGGGCGAACACCGGGGAGCTGTACTTC.

The J gene is TRBJ1-1, the V gene TRBV6-5, with 7 bases aligning to TRBD1. In germline, CDR1 is MNHEY, CDR2 SVGAGI. This CDR3 has 15 amino acids. The V and J ends lost 2 bases and 7 bases, in that order; junction bases with no gene match: 10. Written as DNA, the CDR3 is TGTGCCAGCAGTTACCCCCAAAGGGACAGCCTTGAAGCTTTCTTT. It yields the protein CASSYPQRDSLEAFF.

The rearrangement uses TRBV7-9 and TRBJ2-5; 8 positions agree with TRBD1. There are 15 residues in the CDR3. Trimming removed 5 bases from V and 5 bases from J; junction bases left unmatched: 10. CDR1 and CDR2 (germline): SEHNR, FQNEAQ (reference sequence). CDR3 nucleotide sequence: TGTGCCAGCAGCCGACAGGGGATGGTTGGGGAGACCCAGTACTTC. Protein sequence: CASSRQGMVGETQYF. The full variable domain, completed using reference TRBV7-9 and TRBJ2-5, is DTGVSQNPRHKITKRGQNVTFRCDPISEHNRLYWYRQTLGQGPEFLTYFQNEAQLEKSRLLSDRFSAERPKGSFSTLEIQRTEQGDSAMYLCASSRQGMVGETQYFGPGTRLLVL.

This clonotype was detected ten times or more. The J gene is TRBJ1-5, the V gene TRBV7-9; no reliable D call. V was shortened by 1 base and J by 5 bases, with 6 bases between the two germline ends. Looked up from germline, CDR1 is SEHNR and CDR2 is FQNEAQ (reference sequence). The CDR3 runs to 13 residues. The CDR3, as DNA: TGTGCCAGCAGCTTAGGCCAACATCAGCCCCAGCATTTT. The encoded protein is CASSLGQHQPQHF.

This clonotype was recorded only once. The V call is TRBV20-1, the J call TRBJ2-6; 11 bases align to TRBD1. The CDR3 is made up of 18 amino acids. The V and J ends lost 3 bases and 4 bases, in that order; junction bases with no gene match: 11. Germline V gene data show CDR1 as DFQATT and CDR2 as SNEGSKA (reference sequence). The CDR3 nucleotides are TGCAGTGCTAGCCAGCCTGGACAGGGGGCGGCGGGGGCCAACGTCCTGACTTTC. Translating it yields CSASQPGQGAAGANVLTF.

The rearrangement uses TRBV20-1 and TRBJ1-5, with D unclear. Deletions cut 0 bases from V and 3 bases from J, with 9 bases between. CDR3 length equals 14 residues. Germline-derived CDR1 and CDR2 are DFQATT and SNEGSKA (reference sequence). CDR3 in DNA: TGCAGTGCTAGAGACACAACGACCAATCAGCCCCAGCATTTT. It specifies CSARDTTTNQPQHF.

The chain has TRBV15 and TRBJ2-7; D assignment may be TRBD1 or TRBD2 (5 bases each). The V gene lost 5 bases and the J gene lost 3 bases, with 14 bases spanning the gap. The CDR3 covers 14 residues. Germline CDR1 is LNHNV and CDR2 is YYDKDF (reference sequence). The DNA of the CDR3 is TGTGCCACCAGCCGACGGGGCGGAGGCTACGAGCAGTACTTC. Its translation is CATSRRGGGYEQYF.

This clonotype was seen many times. The rearrangement links TRBV2 to TRBJ1-2, with no clear D. V lost 4 bases and J 4 bases, leaving 16 bases between the germline ends. Per germline, CDR1 SNHLY and CDR2 FYNNEI. The CDR3 length is 15 residues. The CDR3: CASSAEVGQRYGYTF. The CDR3 region has the DNA TGTGCCAGCAGTGCTGAGGTGGGCCAGCGCTATGGCTACACCTTC.

The chain combines TRBV7-2 with TRBJ1-1, with 8 positions matching TRBD1. The CDR3 loop spans 14 amino acids. CDR1 is SGHTA and CDR2 is FQGNSA in the germline V gene. V gave up 5 bases and J gave up 3 bases; unmatched junction bases: 5. CDR3 DNA sequence: TGTGCCAGCAGCCCCCCAGGGGGCCACACTGAAGCTTTCTTT. Its translation is CASSPPGGHTEAFF.